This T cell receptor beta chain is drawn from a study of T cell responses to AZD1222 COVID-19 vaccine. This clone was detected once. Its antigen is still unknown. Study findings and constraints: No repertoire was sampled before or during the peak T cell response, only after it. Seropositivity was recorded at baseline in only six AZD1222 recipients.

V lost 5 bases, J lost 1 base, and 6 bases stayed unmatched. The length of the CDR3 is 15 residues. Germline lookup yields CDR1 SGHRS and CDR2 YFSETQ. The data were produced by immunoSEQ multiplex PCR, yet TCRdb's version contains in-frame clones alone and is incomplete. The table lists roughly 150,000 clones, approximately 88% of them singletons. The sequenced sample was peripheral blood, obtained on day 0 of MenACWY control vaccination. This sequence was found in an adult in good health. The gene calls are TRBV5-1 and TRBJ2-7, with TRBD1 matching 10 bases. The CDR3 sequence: CASRHRDRGSYEQYF. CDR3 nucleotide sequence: TGCGCCAGCAGACACCGGGACAGGGGATCCTACGAGCAGTACTTC.